Here is one TCR beta chain with its context. As yet, its antigen is unknown. Assay: immunoSEQ multiplex PCR; the TCRdb copy retains only in-frame clones and omits some. The sample comprises roughly 2 million clones, 95% of which are singletons, and roughly 0.13% rests with the top ten. This sample is part of a study of shared clonotypes between healthy human individuals. Study-wide background: CD8 memory received one plate per donor, CD8 naive two, CD4 memory three and CD4 naive three. The study, taken as a whole, reports: Some naive CD4 clonotypes, roughly 4.5%, turned up in common across several donors.

The CDR3 is 15 residues long. CDR1 and CDR2 from the germline V gene are LGHNA and YNFKEQ. The ends were cut back, 5 bases at V and 0 bases at J, with 10 bases in the middle. The sequence was obtained from a man between 18 and 29 years old in good health. This chain connects TRBV4-2 to TRBJ2-2; D not certain. Input material: naive CD4+ T cells sorted from blood. Sample subset: CD45RA+ positively selected. CDR3 sequence reads: CASSIKTANTGELFF. Written as DNA, the CDR3 is TGTGCCAGCAGCATTAAGACTGCGAACACCGGGGAGCTGTTTTTT.